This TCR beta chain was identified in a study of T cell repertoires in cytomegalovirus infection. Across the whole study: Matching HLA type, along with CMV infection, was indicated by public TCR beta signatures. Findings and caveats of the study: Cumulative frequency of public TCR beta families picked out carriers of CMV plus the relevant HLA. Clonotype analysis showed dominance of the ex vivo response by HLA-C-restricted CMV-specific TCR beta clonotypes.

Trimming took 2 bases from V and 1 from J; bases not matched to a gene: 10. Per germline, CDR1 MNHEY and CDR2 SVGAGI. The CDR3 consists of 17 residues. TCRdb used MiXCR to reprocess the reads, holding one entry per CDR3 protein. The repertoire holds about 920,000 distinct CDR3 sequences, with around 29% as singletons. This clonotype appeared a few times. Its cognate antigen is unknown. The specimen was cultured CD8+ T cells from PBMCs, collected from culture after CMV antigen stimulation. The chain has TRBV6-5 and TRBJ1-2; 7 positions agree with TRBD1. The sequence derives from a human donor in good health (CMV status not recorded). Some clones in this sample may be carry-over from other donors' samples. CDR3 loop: CASSYRTGVPLNYGYTF. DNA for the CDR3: TGTGCCAGCAGTTACCGGACAGGAGTGCCCCTTAACTATGGCTACACCTTC.